This T cell receptor beta chain was sequenced in a study of OX40 agonist ivuxolimab in advanced cancers. Study details: As their treatment, patients were administered ivuxolimab, an agonistic anti-OX40 (CD134) antibody. Patients were around 83% male with ages about 23 to 79, mean about 65. Antecedent anti-PD-1, anti-PD-L1 or anti-CTLA-4 therapy was permissible, with about 39% having received some. Dose-escalation patients had hepatocellular carcinoma, melanoma, renal cell or head and neck cancer.

Assay used: immunoSEQ multiplex PCR; TCRdb lists only in-frame clones, some missing. Among roughly 86,000 clones, roughly nine tenths were seen once, and the ten largest hold 0.95% to 1.3%. Germline V gene sequence: CDR1 KGHSH, CDR2 LQKENI. With 4 bases removed from V and 10 bases from J, the gap between germline ends came to 12 bases. The length of the CDR3 is 12 residues. This chain links TRBV18 with TRBJ2-3, with D perhaps matching TRBD2 (5 bases). Source: CD4+ or CD8+ T cells sorted from blood, taken in a trial of the OX40 agonist ivuxolimab. The clonotype originates from an adult with an advanced solid tumor such as melanoma, head and neck, liver or kidney cancer. Written as DNA, the CDR3 is TGTGCCAGCTCACTGAGGGAAGGAGCGCAGTATTTT. It codes for CASSLREGAQYF.